The source of this T cell receptor beta chain is a study of CD4+ T cells in melanoma. Clones were sequenced by immunoSEQ multiplex PCR, and TCRdb holds only the in-frame ones, with some missing. The data contain 4,500 to 6,000 clones, about 61% of them singletons. By proportion, this clone is medium-sized. Trimming took off 5 bases at V and 1 base at J, with 21 bases between the two ends. Germline loops: CDR1 LGHDT, CDR2 YNNKEL (reference sequence). The CDR3 is 18 residues long. The rearrangement uses TRBV3-1 (or the pseudogene TRBV3-2) and TRBJ2-4, with TRBD1 as a possible D gene (6 bases). The clonotype originates from a human donor with melanoma. The source material was cells from a culture (not recorded whether cultured in vitro). CDR3 DNA: TGTGCCAGCAGCAGACTCGGACAGAACTGGATTGCCAAAAACATTCAGTACTTC. Translating it yields CASSRLGQNWIAKNIQYF.